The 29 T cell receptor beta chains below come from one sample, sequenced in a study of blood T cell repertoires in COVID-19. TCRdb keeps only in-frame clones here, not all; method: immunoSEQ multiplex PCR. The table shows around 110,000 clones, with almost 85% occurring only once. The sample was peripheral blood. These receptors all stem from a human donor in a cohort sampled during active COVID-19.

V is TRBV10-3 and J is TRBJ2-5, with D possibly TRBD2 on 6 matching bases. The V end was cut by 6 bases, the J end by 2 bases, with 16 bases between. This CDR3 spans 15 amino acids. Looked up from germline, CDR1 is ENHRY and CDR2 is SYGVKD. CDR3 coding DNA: TGTGCCATCAGATTAGCCGGGACTCCTCAAGAGACCCAGTACTTC. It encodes CAIRLAGTPQETQYF.

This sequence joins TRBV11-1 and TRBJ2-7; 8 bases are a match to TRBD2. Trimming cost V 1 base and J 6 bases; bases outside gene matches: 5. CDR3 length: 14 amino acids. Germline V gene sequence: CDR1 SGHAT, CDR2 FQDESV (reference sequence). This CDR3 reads CASSLGGGTSEQYF. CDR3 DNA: TGTGCCAGCAGCTTAGGAGGGGGGACTAGCGAGCAGTACTTC. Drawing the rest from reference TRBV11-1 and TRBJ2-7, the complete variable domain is EAEVAQSPRYKITEKSQAVAFWCDPISGHATLYWYRQILGQGPELLVQFQDESVVDDSQLPKDRFSAERLKGVDSTLKIQPAELGDSAMYLCASSLGGGTSEQYFGPGTRLTVT.

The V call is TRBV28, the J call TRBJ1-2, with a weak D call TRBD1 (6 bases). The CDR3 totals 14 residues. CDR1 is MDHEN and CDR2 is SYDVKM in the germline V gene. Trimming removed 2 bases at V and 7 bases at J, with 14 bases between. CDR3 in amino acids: CASSLVGATSGYTF. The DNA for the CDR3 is TGTGCCAGCAGTTTAGTGGGGGCTACTTCTGGCTACACCTTC.

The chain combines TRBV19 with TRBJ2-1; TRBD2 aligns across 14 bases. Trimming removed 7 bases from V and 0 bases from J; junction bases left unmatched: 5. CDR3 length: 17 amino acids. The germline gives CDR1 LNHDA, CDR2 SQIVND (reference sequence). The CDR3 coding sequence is TGTGCCAGTATGGGACTAGCGGGGGAGAGCTCCTACAATGAGCAGTTCTTC. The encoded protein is CASMGLAGESSYNEQFF.

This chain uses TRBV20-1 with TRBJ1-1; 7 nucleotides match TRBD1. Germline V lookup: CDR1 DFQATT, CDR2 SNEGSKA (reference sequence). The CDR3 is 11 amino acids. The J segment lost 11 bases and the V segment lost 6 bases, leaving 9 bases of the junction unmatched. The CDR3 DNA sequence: TGCAGTGCGCCTACAGGGGCAGGGGCTTTCTTT. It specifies CSAPTGAGAFF.

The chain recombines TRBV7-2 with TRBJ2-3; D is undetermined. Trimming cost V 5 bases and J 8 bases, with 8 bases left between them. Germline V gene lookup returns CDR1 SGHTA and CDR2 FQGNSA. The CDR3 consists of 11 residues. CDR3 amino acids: CASSSTGTQYF. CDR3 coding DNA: TGTGCCAGCAGCAGTACCGGTACGCAGTATTTT.

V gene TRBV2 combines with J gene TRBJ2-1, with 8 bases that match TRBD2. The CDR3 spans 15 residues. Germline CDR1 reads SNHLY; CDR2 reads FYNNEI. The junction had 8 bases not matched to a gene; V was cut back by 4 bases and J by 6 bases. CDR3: CASSGQAGVTNEQFF. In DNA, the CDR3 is TGTGCCAGCAGTGGGCAAGCGGGAGTAACCAATGAGCAGTTCTTC.

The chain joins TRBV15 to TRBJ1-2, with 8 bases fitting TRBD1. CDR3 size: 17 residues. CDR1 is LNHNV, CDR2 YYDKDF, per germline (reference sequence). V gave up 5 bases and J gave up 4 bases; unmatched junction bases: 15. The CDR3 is CATSVVDRGILSYGYTF. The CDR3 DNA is TGTGCCACCAGCGTGGTTGACAGGGGAATCCTTAGCTATGGCTACACCTTC.

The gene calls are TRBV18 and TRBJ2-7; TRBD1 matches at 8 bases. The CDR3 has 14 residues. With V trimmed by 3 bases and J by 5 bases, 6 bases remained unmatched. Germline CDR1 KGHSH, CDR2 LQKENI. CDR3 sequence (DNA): TGTGCCAGCTCACCGTCTATGGACAGGGACGAGCAGTACTTC. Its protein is CASSPSMDRDEQYF.

The CDR3, as DNA: TGCGCCAGCAGCTTCCGGACAGGGGCGAGCAGCACCGGGGAGCTGTTTTTT. Protein product: CASSFRTGASSTGELFF. The chain employs TRBV5-1 and TRBJ2-2; 9 bases align to TRBD1. The CDR3 totals 17 residues. Looked up from germline, CDR1 is SGHRS and CDR2 is YFSETQ. V shed 2 bases and J 4 bases; nucleotides not matched to a gene: 9.

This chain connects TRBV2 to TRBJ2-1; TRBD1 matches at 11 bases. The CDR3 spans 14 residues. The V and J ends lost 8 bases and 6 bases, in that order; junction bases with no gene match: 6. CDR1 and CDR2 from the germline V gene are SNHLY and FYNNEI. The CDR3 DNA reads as TGTGCCAGCGGGGGACAGGGGGGCCTCAATGAGCAGTTCTTC. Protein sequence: CASGGQGGLNEQFF. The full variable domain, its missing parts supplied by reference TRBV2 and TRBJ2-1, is EPEVTQTPSHQVTQMGQEVILRCVPISNHLYFYWYRQILGQKVEFLVSFYNNEISEKSEIFDDQFSVERPDGSNFTLKIRSTKLEDSAMYFCASGGQGGLNEQFFGPGTRLTVL.

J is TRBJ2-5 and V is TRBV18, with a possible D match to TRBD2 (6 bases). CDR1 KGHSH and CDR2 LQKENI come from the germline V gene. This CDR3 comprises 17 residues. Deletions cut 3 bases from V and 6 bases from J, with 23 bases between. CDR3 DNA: TGTGCCAGCTCACCCCGAGAGGAGGGCAGAGTCGACAAGACCCAGTACTTC. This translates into CASSPREEGRVDKTQYF.

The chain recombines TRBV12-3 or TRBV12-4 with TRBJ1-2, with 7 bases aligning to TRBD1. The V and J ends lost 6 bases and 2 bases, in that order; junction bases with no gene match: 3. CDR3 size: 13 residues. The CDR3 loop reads CASRSDRNYGYTF. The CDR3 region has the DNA TGTGCCAGCAGGTCGGACAGGAACTATGGCTACACCTTC.

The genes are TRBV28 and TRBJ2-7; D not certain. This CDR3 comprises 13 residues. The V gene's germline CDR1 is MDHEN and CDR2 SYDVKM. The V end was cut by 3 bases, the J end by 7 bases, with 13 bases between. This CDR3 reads CASSFLVSREQYF. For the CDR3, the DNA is TGTGCCAGCAGTTTCCTGGTGTCTCGGGAGCAGTACTTC.

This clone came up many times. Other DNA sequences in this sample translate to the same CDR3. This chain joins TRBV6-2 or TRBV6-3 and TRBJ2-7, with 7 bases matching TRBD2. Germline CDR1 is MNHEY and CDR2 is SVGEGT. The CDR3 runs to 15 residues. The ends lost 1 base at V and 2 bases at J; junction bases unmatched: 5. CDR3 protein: CASSYYLAATYEQYV. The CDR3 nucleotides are TGTGCCAGCAGTTACTACCTAGCGGCTACCTACGAGCAGTACGTC.

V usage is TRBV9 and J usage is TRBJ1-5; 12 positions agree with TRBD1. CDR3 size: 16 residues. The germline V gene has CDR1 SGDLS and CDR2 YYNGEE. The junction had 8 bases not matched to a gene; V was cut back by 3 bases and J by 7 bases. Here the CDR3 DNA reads TGTGCCAGCAGCGGTGGGACAGGGGGCGCGGGCCAGCCCCAGCATTTT. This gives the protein CASSGGTGGAGQPQHF.

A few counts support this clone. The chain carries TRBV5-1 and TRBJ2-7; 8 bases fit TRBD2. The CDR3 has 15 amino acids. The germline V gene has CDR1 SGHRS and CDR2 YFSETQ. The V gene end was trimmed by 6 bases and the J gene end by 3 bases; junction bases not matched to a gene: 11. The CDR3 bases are TGCGCCAGCACCGTCCAAGCGGGGGATAACTACGAGCAGTACTTC. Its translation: CASTVQAGDNYEQYF.

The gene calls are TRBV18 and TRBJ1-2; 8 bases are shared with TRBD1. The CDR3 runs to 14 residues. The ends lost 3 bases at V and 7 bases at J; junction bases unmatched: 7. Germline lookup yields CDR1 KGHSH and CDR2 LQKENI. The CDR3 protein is CASSPPSGGGGYTF. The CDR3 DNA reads TGTGCCAGCTCACCCCCGTCAGGGGGCGGTGGCTACACCTTC.

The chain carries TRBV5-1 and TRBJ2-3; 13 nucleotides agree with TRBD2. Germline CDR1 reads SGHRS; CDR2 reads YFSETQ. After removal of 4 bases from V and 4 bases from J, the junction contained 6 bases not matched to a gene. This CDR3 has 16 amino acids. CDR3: CASSGGLAGFSDTQYF. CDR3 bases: TGCGCCAGCAGCGGGGGACTAGCGGGATTCTCAGATACGCAGTATTTT.

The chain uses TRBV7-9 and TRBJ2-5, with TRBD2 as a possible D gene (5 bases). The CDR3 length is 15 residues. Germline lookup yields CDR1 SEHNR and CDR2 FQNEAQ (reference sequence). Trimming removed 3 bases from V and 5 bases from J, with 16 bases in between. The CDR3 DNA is TGTGCCAGCAGCTTTCGACTACCGGAGTGGGAGACCCAGTACTTC. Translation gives CASSFRLPEWETQYF.

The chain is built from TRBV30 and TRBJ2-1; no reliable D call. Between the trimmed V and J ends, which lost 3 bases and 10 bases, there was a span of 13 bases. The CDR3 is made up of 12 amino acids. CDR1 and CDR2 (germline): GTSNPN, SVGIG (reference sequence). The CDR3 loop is CAWSEPVKEQFF. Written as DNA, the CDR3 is TGTGCCTGGAGCGAGCCCGTTAAAGAGCAGTTCTTC. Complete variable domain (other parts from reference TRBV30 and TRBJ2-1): SQTIHQWPATLVQPVGSPLSLECTVEGTSNPNLYWYRQAAGRGLQLLFYSVGIGQISSEVPQNLSASRPQDRQFILSSKKLLLSDSGFYLCAWSEPVKEQFFGPGTRLTVL.

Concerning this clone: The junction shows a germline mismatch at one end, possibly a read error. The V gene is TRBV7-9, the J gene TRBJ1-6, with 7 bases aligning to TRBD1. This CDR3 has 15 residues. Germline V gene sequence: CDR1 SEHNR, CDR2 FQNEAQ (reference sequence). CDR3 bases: TGTGCCAGCAGCTTAGCCCGACAGGGTGGGACACCCCTCTACTTT. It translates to CASSLARQGGTPLYF.

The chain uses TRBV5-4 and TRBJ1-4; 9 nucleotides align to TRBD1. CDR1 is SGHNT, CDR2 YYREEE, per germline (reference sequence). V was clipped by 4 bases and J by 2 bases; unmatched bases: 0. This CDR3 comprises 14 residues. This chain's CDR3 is CASSGQGTNEKLFF. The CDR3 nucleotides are TGTGCCAGCAGCGGACAGGGGACTAATGAAAAACTGTTTTTT.

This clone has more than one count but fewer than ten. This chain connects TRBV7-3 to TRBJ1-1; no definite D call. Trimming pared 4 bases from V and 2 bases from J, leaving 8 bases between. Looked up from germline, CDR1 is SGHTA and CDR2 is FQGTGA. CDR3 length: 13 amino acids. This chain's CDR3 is CASSSVGNTEAFF. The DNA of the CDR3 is TGTGCCAGCAGCTCGGTGGGCAACACTGAAGCTTTCTTT.

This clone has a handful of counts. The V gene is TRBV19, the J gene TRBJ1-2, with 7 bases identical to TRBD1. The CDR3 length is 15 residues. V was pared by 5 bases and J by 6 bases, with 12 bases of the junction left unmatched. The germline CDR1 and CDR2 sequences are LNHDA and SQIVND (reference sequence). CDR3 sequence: CASSGGAGGLNGYTF. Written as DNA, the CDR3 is TGTGCCAGTAGTGGAGGGGCAGGGGGTTTGAATGGCTACACCTTC.

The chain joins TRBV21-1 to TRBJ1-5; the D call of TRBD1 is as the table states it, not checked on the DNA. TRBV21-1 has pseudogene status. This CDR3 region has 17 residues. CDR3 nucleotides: TGTGCCAGCAGCGAAGGACAGGGTCGTTGGAGCAATCAGCCCCAGCATTTT. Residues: CASSEGQGRWSNQPQHF.

CDR3 coding DNA: TGTGCCAGCAGCTTACGACAGCCCCAAGAGACCCAGTACTTC. Its translation: CASSLRQPQETQYF. The chain couples TRBV7-9 to TRBJ2-5; TRBD1 might be the D (5 bases). The germline V and J ends were trimmed by 2 bases and 1 base, with 8 bases remaining between them. Germline loops: CDR1 SEHNR, CDR2 FQNEAQ (reference sequence). CDR3 size: 14 residues.

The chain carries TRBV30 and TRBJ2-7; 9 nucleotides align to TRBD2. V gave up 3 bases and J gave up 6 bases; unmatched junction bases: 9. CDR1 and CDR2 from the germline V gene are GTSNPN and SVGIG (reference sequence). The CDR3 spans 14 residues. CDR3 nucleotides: TGTGCCTGGAGCATCGCCGGGACTAGCATCGAGCAGTACTTC. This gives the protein CAWSIAGTSIEQYF.

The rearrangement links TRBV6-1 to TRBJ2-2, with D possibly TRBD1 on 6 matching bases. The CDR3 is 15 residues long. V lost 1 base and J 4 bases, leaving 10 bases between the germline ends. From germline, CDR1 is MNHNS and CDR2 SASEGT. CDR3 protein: CASSEGGHRTGELFF. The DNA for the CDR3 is TGTGCCAGCAGTGAAGGGGGGCACCGCACCGGGGAGCTGTTTTTT.